This T cell receptor (beta chain) was recorded in a study of blood T cell repertoires in COVID-19. Study-wide context: The United States, Italy and Spain supplied acute and convalescent COVID-19 samples.

TCRdb's copy holds only in-frame clones and misses some; the assay was immunoSEQ multiplex PCR. The table lists hundreds of thousands of clones, 80% to 90% of them singletons. Participant-reported clinical history was the basis for cohort assignment. Germline CDR1 and CDR2: LGHDT and YNNKEL (reference sequence). The CDR3 consists of 14 residues. Trimming at V came to 4 bases and at J to 6 bases, leaving 4 bases not matched to a gene. The V gene is TRBV3-1 (or the pseudogene TRBV3-2), the J gene TRBJ1-2; TRBD1 aligns across 11 bases. The TCR comes from a woman aged 60-75 years who had recovered from COVID-19. The sequenced material came from PBMCs or T cells enriched from blood (not recorded which). The CDR3 reads CASSRGTGGNGYTF. The CDR3 DNA reads TGTGCCAGCAGCCGCGGGACAGGGGGAAATGGCTACACCTTC.